These T cell receptor beta chains were read from a single sample in a study of human T cells and chemical hapten exposure. A single record per CDR3 protein comes from TCRdb applying MiXCR to the RACE reads. Of about 69,000 distinct CDR3 sequences in the sample, about a tenth were seen once. Sequenced material: whole blood, taken in connection with sensitization to the hapten diphenylcyclopropenone (DPC). These receptor sequences come from a woman in her forties or fifties with alopecia areata. Some clones in this sample may be carry-over from other donors' samples. Each CDR3 is given with its conserved first and last residue. A D gene is named only where the DNA matches it firmly. A clone size is listed for some rows: how often the clone was seen (once, few, many), or a class if it is expanded.

>16|many|TRBD2|TRBJ2-2|TRBV12-3/TRBV12-4
CASRHPGLAGAGELFF
TGTGCCAGCAGGCATCCGGGACTAGCGGGAGCCGGGGAGCTGTTTTTT
>13|many|NA|TRBJ1-1|TRBV10-2
CASSVQGGAEAFF
TGCGCCAGCAGTGTTCAGGGTGGGGCTGAAGCTTTCTTT
>13|many|NA|TRBJ1-1|TRBV29-1
CSVESALRTEAFF
TGCAGCGTTGAAAGCGCCTTAAGAACTGAAGCTTTCTTT
>15|many|NA|TRBJ2-7|TRBV7-2
CASSLSYGSAYEQYF
TGTGCCAGCAGCTTATCGTATGGATCGGCCTACGAGCAGTACTTC
>13|many|NA|TRBJ1-2|TRBV29-1
CSVRDRTGYGYTF
TGCAGCGTTAGAGACCGGACCGGTTATGGCTACACCTTC
>14|many|NA|TRBJ2-3|TRBV5-1
CASSAASGTDTQYF
TGCGCCAGCAGCGCAGCTAGCGGCACAGATACGCAGTATTTT
>21|few|TRBD2|TRBJ2-6|TRBV11-2
CASSSQHKAGSPHSGANVLTF
TGTGCCAGCAGCTCACAGCACAAAGCGGGAAGCCCGCACTCTGGGGCCAACGTCCTGACTTTC
>15|many|NA|TRBJ1-1|TRBV5-6
CASSLAGQGGTEAFF
TGTGCCAGCAGCTTGGCAGGGCAGGGAGGCACTGAAGCTTTCTTT
>11|many|NA|TRBJ1-1|TRBV12-5
CASGLSSEAFF
TGTGCTAGTGGTTTGTCCTCAGAGGCTTTCTTT
>14|few|NA|TRBJ1-5|TRBV20-1
CSARPTETNQPQHF
TGCAGTGCTAGACCGACAGAAACCAATCAGCCCCAGCATTTT
>17|many|NA|TRBJ2-1|TRBV7-9
CASSFFSLAAQSNEQFF
TGTGCCAGCAGCTTTTTCTCCTTAGCGGCTCAAAGCAATGAGCAGTTCTTC
>12|many|TRBD1|TRBJ1-1|TRBV7-9
CASSRQGAEAFF
TGTGCCAGCAGCAGACAGGGTGCTGAAGCTTTCTTT
>16|NA|NA|TRBJ1-6|TRBV4-2
CASSQGIWGLNSPLHF
TGTGCCAGCAGCCAAGGGATATGGGGGCTTAATTCACCCCTCCACTTT
>13|NA|NA|TRBJ2-3|TRBV9
CASSAQKVDTQYF
TGTGCCAGCAGCGCCCAAAAAGTAGATACGCAGTATTTT
>13|many|NA|TRBJ2-3|TRBV5-1
CASSSGATDTQYF
TGCGCCAGCAGCTCCGGGGCCACAGATACGCAGTATTTT
>14|few|TRBD2|TRBJ2-7|TRBV2
CASSILAGVGEQYF
TGTGCCAGCAGTATCCTAGCGGGAGTTGGAGAGCAGTACTTC
>17|few|TRBD2|TRBJ2-5|TRBV7-6
CASSLAAQTSGISTQYF
TGTGCCAGCAGCTTAGCGGCTCAGACTAGCGGGATTTCGACCCAGTACTTC
>12|NA|NA|TRBJ2-3|TRBV18
CASSPLQDTQYF
TGTGCCAGCTCACCTTTACAAGATACGCAGTATTTT
>13|NA|NA|TRBJ2-3|TRBV12-3/TRBV12-4
CASSSVGTDTQYF
TGTGCCAGCAGTTCCGTTGGCACAGATACGCAGTATTTT
>13|few|NA|TRBJ1-6|TRBV7-2
CASSHPQPSPLHF
TGTGCCAGCAGCCACCCCCAACCTTCACCCCTCCACTTT
>15|many|NA|TRBJ2-3|TRBV29-1
CSVEDRQVPTDTQYF
TGCAGCGTTGAAGACAGACAGGTTCCCACAGATACGCAGTATTTT
>13|NA|TRBD1|TRBJ2-1|TRBV12-3/TRBV12-4
CASSPGQGDEQFF
TGTGCCAGCAGTCCAGGACAGGGCGATGAGCAGTTCTTC
>15|many|TRBD2|TRBJ2-1|TRBV2
CASRGRVQTNNEQFF
TGTGCCAGCAGGGGGAGGGTACAAACAAACAATGAGCAGTTCTTC
>13|many|TRBD1|TRBJ1-2|TRBV29-1
CSGLDRADYGYTF
TGCAGCGGTTTGGACAGGGCCGACTATGGCTACACCTTC
>12|few|NA|TRBJ2-5|TRBV7-9
CASSPPVETQYF
TGTGCCAGCAGCCCCCCCGTGGAGACCCAGTACTTC
>12|few|NA|TRBJ2-2|TRBV11-2
CASSLVQGELFF
TGTGCCAGCAGCTTAGTACAGGGGGAGCTGTTTTTT
>14|NA|NA|TRBJ1-5|TRBV9
CASSRGTLDQPQHF
TGTGCCAGCAGCAGAGGGACCCTCGATCAGCCCCAGCATTTT
>15|few|NA|TRBJ2-1|TRBV18
CASSLRDQLTNEQFF
TGTGCCAGCTCCCTCCGGGACCAACTCACCAATGAGCAGTTCTTC
>17|NA|NA|TRBJ2-1|TRBV3-1
CASSQDSMAATYNEQFF
TGTGCCAGCAGCCAAGATAGTATGGCAGCTACCTACAATGAGCAGTTCTTC
>15|NA|TRBD1|TRBJ1-1|TRBV5-1
CASRTWDSPNTEAFF
TGCGCCAGCAGAACTTGGGACAGCCCAAACACTGAAGCTTTCTTT
>15|NA|TRBD1|TRBJ2-5|TRBV6-6
CASSNPGQGLETQYF
TGTGCCAGCAGTAACCCGGGACAGGGTCTGGAGACCCAGTACTTC
>11|many|NA|TRBJ1-2|TRBV29-1
CSVAGVQGYTF
TGCAGCGTTGCCGGGGTACAGGGCTACACCTTC
>19|NA|TRBD2|TRBJ2-4|TRBV24-1
CATSEGTSGRAGAKNIQYF
TGTGCCACCAGTGAGGGGACTAGCGGGAGGGCCGGGGCCAAAAACATTCAGTACTTC
>14|NA|TRBD1|TRBJ2-7|TRBV20-1
CSADSWDRGREQYF
TGCAGTGCTGACTCATGGGACAGGGGTCGCGAGCAGTACTTC
>14|NA|NA|TRBJ2-5|TRBV12-3/TRBV12-4
CASSSGTPVGTQYF
TGTGCCAGCAGCTCCGGGACACCGGTGGGGACCCAGTACTTC
>13|NA|NA|TRBJ2-5|TRBV6-5
CASSGTRVETQYF
TGTGCCAGCTCCGGCACTCGAGTAGAGACCCAGTACTTC
>15|many|TRBD1|TRBJ1-2|TRBV9
CASSANNRGRGGYTF
TGTGCCAGCAGCGCCAATAACAGGGGGAGAGGTGGCTACACCTTC
>15|few|NA|TRBJ1-2|TRBV9
CASTPGGPKTYGYTF
TGTGCCAGCACCCCCGGGGGTCCCAAAACGTATGGCTACACCTTC
>12|many|NA|TRBJ2-7|TRBV5-1
CASSLAVQEQYF
TGCGCCAGCAGCTTGGCTGTACAGGAGCAGTACTTC
>13|many|NA|TRBJ1-2|TRBV28
CASSSPGGTSKTF
TGTGCCAGCAGTTCCCCGGGAGGAACGAGTAAAACCTTC
>17|many|NA|TRBJ1-6|TRBV20-1
CSAADSETSSYNSPLHF
TGCAGTGCTGCCGACAGCGAAACGAGCTCCTATAATTCACCCCTCCACTTT
>15|NA|NA|TRBJ1-3|TRBV28
CASSLQAPIGNTIYF
TGTGCCAGCAGCCTACAGGCTCCGATTGGAAACACCATATATTTT
>18|few|TRBD2|TRBJ2-2|TRBV25-1
CASSELAGVSVGTGELFF
TGTGCCAGCAGCGAGTTAGCGGGAGTATCAGTCGGCACCGGGGAGCTGTTTTTT
>11|many|TRBD1|TRBJ2-5|TRBV29-1
CSVDRGGTQYF
TGCAGCGTGGACAGGGGAGGGACCCAGTACTTC
>14|many|NA|TRBJ1-1|TRBV27
CASSLGRVDTEAFF
TGTGCCAGCAGTTTAGGAAGGGTAGACACTGAAGCTTTCTTT
>16|many|TRBD2|TRBJ2-7|TRBV7-9
CASSLVLAGNSYEQYF
TGTGCCAGCAGCTTAGTACTAGCGGGAAATTCCTACGAGCAGTACTTC
>13|many|NA|TRBJ1-1|TRBV19
CASSQALRAEAFF
TGTGCCAGTAGTCAGGCTCTTCGCGCTGAAGCTTTCTTT
>15|NA|TRBD1|TRBJ1-1|TRBV29-1
CSVVSRGQKNTEAFF
TGCAGCGTCGTATCTAGGGGACAGAAGAACACTGAAGCTTTCTTT
>13|many|TRBD1|TRBJ1-5|TRBV30
CAWSQGADQPQHF
TGTGCCTGGAGCCAGGGGGCGGATCAGCCCCAGCATTTT
>16|few|TRBD2|TRBJ2-3|TRBV5-1
CASSLGLAGGPDTQYF
TGCGCCAGCAGCTTGGGGCTAGCGGGAGGGCCAGATACGCAGTATTTT